This TCR beta chain was captured by sequencing in a study of blood T cells in healthy people across ages. This CDR3 contains 13 residues. Trimming took 5 bases from V and 4 from J, leaving 12 bases between them. CDR1 and CDR2 (germline): MNHEY, SVGEGT. A second PCR, run for roughly 7 to 11 cycles, used a sample-barcoded 5' primer plus a J-beta primer mix. The authors tagged each cDNA molecule using a template-switch adaptor with 12 random nucleotides. TCRdb reprocessed the 5' RACE reads with MiXCR, giving one entry per CDR3 protein. Of 800,000 to 900,000 distinct CDR3 sequences listed, around 68% were seen once; the top ten hold 25% to 30%. This clonotype was seen only a few times.

The J gene is TRBJ2-7, the V gene TRBV6-2 or TRBV6-3; D is unclear. Sequencing was performed on blood. This clonotype originated in a man younger than 40 in good health. CDR3 in DNA: TGTGCCAGCAGTGTACCGCTGATTTACGAGCAGTACTTC. Amino acid sequence: CASSVPLIYEQYF.